Here is one TCR beta chain with its context. Participant-given clinical history determined each cohort assignment. This sample was taken from a study of blood T cell repertoires in COVID-19. TCRdb keeps only in-frame clones here, not all; method: immunoSEQ multiplex PCR. The sample shows approximately 260,000 clones, about 85% of them seen only once. The sample taken for sequencing was PBMCs or T cells enriched from blood (not recorded which). The TCR originated in a woman between 50 and 59 years old who had been exposed to COVID-19.

The CDR3 coding sequence is TGTGCCAGCAGCTCCGAAGGGGGCCTGGTCTATGGCTACACCTTC. Residues: CASSSEGGLVYGYTF. This chain links TRBV7-9 with TRBJ1-2, with 7 bases matching TRBD1. V lost 4 bases to trimming and J lost 4 bases; unmatched junction nucleotides: 9. Germline-derived CDR1 and CDR2 are SEHNR and FQNEAQ (reference sequence). The CDR3 spans 15 residues.